These T cell receptor beta chains were read from a single sample in a study of graft-versus-host responses after intestinal transplantation. The table came from immunoSEQ multiplex PCR; TCRdb's copy has only in-frame clones and leaves some out. The sample consists of over 85,000 clones, 80% to 95% of them appearing once. The antigens for these receptors are not known. Sequences were derived from unstimulated CD8+ T cells sorted from spleen or lymph node cells, sampled before intestinal transplant. Every receptor here comes from a human donor who received an intestinal transplant. CDR3s include the opening cysteine and the closing phenylalanine or tryptophan. D genes are given only for firm matches. Rows may omit the clone size; those that give it use once, few, many or a size class.

V,J,size,D,CDR3,DNA
TRBV4-1,TRBJ2-7,once,TRBD1,CASSHRDRDYEQYF,TGCGCCAGCAGTCACAGGGACAGGGACTACGAGCAGTACTTC
TRBV5-6,TRBJ2-1,.,.,CASSLLVYNEQFF,TGTGCCAGCAGCTTGTTAGTTTACAATGAGCAGTTCTTC
TRBV4-3,TRBJ2-1,.,TRBD2,CASSQLAGAYNEQFF,TGCGCCAGCAGCCAACTAGCGGGGGCTTACAATGAGCAGTTCTTC
TRBV7-6,TRBJ2-7,.,.,CASSLGFGYEQYF,TGTGCCAGCAGCTTAGGGTTCGGTTACGAGCAGTACTTC
TRBV11-3,TRBJ2-7,.,TRBD1,CASKPPRDSSYEQYF,TGTGCCAGCAAGCCACCTCGGGACAGTTCCTACGAGCAGTACTTC
TRBV5-1,TRBJ1-1,.,.,CASSFGQSTEAFF,TGCGCCAGCAGCTTCGGACAGAGCACTGAAGCTTTCTTT
TRBV30,TRBJ2-5,.,.,CAWTGIIETQYF,TGTGCCTGGACAGGGATTATAGAGACCCAGTACTTC
TRBV9,TRBJ1-5,.,TRBD1,CASSRDSANQPQHF,TGTGCCAGCAGCCGGGACAGCGCCAATCAGCCCCAGCATTTT
TRBV2,TRBJ2-2,.,TRBD1,CASRGQGVLSGELFF,TGTGCCAGCAGGGGACAGGGGGTGTTAAGCGGGGAGCTGTTTTTT
TRBV7-9,TRBJ1-2,once,.,CASSSPGGSYGYTF,TGTGCCAGCAGCTCACCCGGGGGGAGCTATGGCTACACCTTC